The sequence of this T cell receptor (beta chain) was determined in a study of T cells in narcolepsy. The table came from immunoSEQ multiplex PCR; TCRdb's copy has only in-frame clones and leaves some out. Here the sample spans 35,000 to 40,000 clones, approximately 85% being singletons. The CDR3 has 13 amino acids. Germline CDR1 KGHSH, CDR2 LQKENI. Trimming stripped 2 bases from V and 3 bases from J, with 5 bases between. The source is a human donor with narcolepsy. The rearrangement links TRBV18 to TRBJ1-5; D not certain. The source material was CD45RA- memory CD4+ T cells from PBMCs. The CDR3 sequence is CASSPRPNQPQHF. CDR3 coding DNA: TGTGCCAGCTCACCAAGGCCCAATCAGCCCCAGCATTTT. Together with reference TRBV18 and TRBJ1-5, the CDR3 gives the full variable domain: NAGVMQNPRHLVRRRGQEARLRCSPMKGHSHVYWYRQLPEEGLKFMVYLQKENIIDESGMPKERFSAEFPKEGPSILRIQQVVRGDSAAYFCASSPRPNQPQHFGDGTRLSIL.